Below are 7 T cell receptor beta chains sequenced from a single sample in a study of blood T cell repertoires in COVID-19. Generated by immunoSEQ multiplex PCR, the TCRdb table keeps only in-frame clones and is missing some. The data contain a few hundred thousand clones, 65% to 85% of them seen just once; the ten biggest clones take up 1.5%. The sample taken for sequencing was peripheral blood. Receptors originate from a woman in her thirties or forties who had recovered from COVID-19.

This clone was detected many times. The J gene is TRBJ1-1, the V gene TRBV24-1; 7 positions agree with TRBD1. Germline CDR1 KGHDR, CDR2 SFDVKD. The V and J ends lost 2 bases and 1 base, in that order; junction bases with no gene match: 3. This CDR3 spans 15 amino acids. CDR3 sequence (DNA): TGTGCCACCAGTGATTCGAGACAGGGGAACACTGAAGCTTTCTTT. It yields the protein CATSDSRQGNTEAFF.

The chain recombines TRBV30 with TRBJ2-6; TRBD1 matches 8 bases. The J segment lost 4 bases and the V segment lost 0 bases, leaving 8 bases of the junction unmatched. The CDR3 length is 17 residues. CDR1 GTSNPN and CDR2 SVGIG come from the germline V gene (reference sequence). The CDR3 is CAWSVGQGASGANVLTF. CDR3 DNA sequence: TGTGCCTGGAGTGTCGGACAGGGCGCATCCGGGGCCAACGTCCTGACTTTC.

V usage is TRBV30 and J usage is TRBJ1-4; TRBD1 matches 7 bases. The CDR3 runs 14 residues. V was pared by 5 bases and J by 5 bases, with 8 bases of the junction left unmatched. Germline V gene data show CDR1 as GTSNPN and CDR2 as SVGIG (reference sequence). CDR3 bases: TGTGCCTGGGTCCAAAAGGACAGGAATGAAAAACTGTTTTTT. Translating it yields CAWVQKDRNEKLFF.

This chain connects TRBV10-3 to TRBJ2-1; tentatively, D is TRBD2 (6 bases). The CDR3 is 12 residues long. The germline V and J ends were trimmed by 4 bases and 5 bases, with 6 bases remaining between them. Germline CDR1 and CDR2: ENHRY and SYGVKD. The CDR3 region is CAISGGDNEQFF. Here the CDR3 DNA reads TGTGCCATCAGTGGGGGGGACAATGAGCAGTTCTTC.

The chain links TRBV20-1 to TRBJ2-1, with 7 nucleotides matching TRBD2. V shed 3 bases, J shed 12 bases, and the junction held 20 bases outside the gene matches. The CDR3 is made up of 16 amino acids. CDR1 and CDR2 from the germline V gene are DFQATT and SNEGSKA (reference sequence). CDR3 coding DNA: TGCAGTGCTAGTCGGCCACCGGGACTACGAGAAGTAAGGCAGTTCTTC. This gives the protein CSASRPPGLREVRQFF.

The chain joins TRBV29-1 to TRBJ1-4; 8 bases are a match to TRBD1. The CDR3 sequence is 14 residues long. Germline V lookup: CDR1 SQVTM, CDR2 ANQGSEA. V lost 5 bases, J lost 4 bases, and 6 bases stayed unmatched. The DNA of the CDR3 is TGCAGCGTTATGACAGGGGCGCATAATGAAAAACTGTTTTTT. Translated: CSVMTGAHNEKLFF.

The chain has TRBV5-4 and TRBJ2-1; TRBD1 is a possible D gene (6 bases). In germline, CDR1 is SGHNT, CDR2 YYREEE (reference sequence). V was pared by 4 bases and J by 3 bases, with 8 bases between. The CDR3 has 13 residues. CDR3 residues: CASSQDSYNEQFF. The CDR3 DNA is TGTGCCAGCAGCCAGGACAGCTACAATGAGCAGTTCTTC.